The 9 T cell receptor beta chains listed next were all sequenced from one sample in a study of cytomegalovirus exposure and HLA in healthy donors. The PCR contained 60 Vbeta and 13 Jbeta primers. Libraries were prepared by immunoSEQ multiplex PCR; TCRdb keeps only in-frame clonotypes and omits some of them. The table has 90,000 to 110,000 clones, 76% seen once. The source material was PBMCs. The source is a middle-aged man in good health and CMV-seropositive.

This chain joins TRBV4-1 and TRBJ1-1, with no clear D. CDR1 is MGHRA and CDR2 is YSYEKL in the germline V gene. The CDR3 runs 14 residues. V lost 5 bases and J 0 bases, leaving 10 bases between the germline ends. CDR3 nucleotides: TGCGCCAGCAGCTCGCGTCCCATGAACACTGAAGCTTTCTTT. Its protein product is CASSSRPMNTEAFF.

V gene TRBV7-9 combines with J gene TRBJ2-1; D is unclear. V was shortened by 2 bases and J by 0 bases, with 11 bases between the two germline ends. The CDR3 contains 16 residues. Germline V gene data show CDR1 as SEHNR and CDR2 as FQNEAQ (reference sequence). The CDR3 bases are TGTGCCAGCAGCTTACTGAGGCAAAGCTCCTACAATGAGCAGTTCTTC. Residues: CASSLLRQSSYNEQFF.

The chain joins TRBV4-1 to TRBJ2-7; 8 nucleotides align to TRBD1. CDR3 length equals 14 residues. Germline V gene lookup returns CDR1 MGHRA and CDR2 YSYEKL. Trimming cost V 6 bases and J 7 bases; bases outside gene matches: 11. The CDR3 reads CASRRGQGSGEQYF. The DNA for the CDR3 is TGCGCCAGCAGAAGAGGACAGGGTTCGGGGGAGCAGTACTTC.

The chain employs TRBV6-1 and TRBJ1-2; TRBD1 agrees at 7 bases. Germline loops: CDR1 MNHNS, CDR2 SASEGT. There are 13 residues in the CDR3. The junction had 2 bases not matched to a gene; V was cut back by 4 bases and J by 3 bases. The CDR3 here is CASSGGQYYGYTF. CDR3 bases: TGTGCCAGCAGTGGGGGACAGTACTATGGCTACACCTTC.

About this clone: Other nucleotide sequences from this sample produce the same CDR3. V and J are TRBV2 and TRBJ2-7, with D perhaps TRBD2 (5 bases). Germline values: CDR1 SNHLY, CDR2 FYNNEI. This CDR3 is 14 amino acids long. V was clipped by 5 bases and J by 0 bases, with 11 bases between them. The CDR3 coding sequence is TGTGCCAGCAGTCGGACGGGGAGCTCCTACGAGCAGTACTTC. Its protein product is CASSRTGSSYEQYF.

CDR3 sequence reads: CASSLAGQGGETQYF. CDR3 in DNA: TGCGCCAGCAGCTTGGCCGGACAGGGGGGAGAGACCCAGTACTTC. This chain uses TRBV5-1 with TRBJ2-5; 10 bases are shared with TRBD1. The ends lost 0 bases at V and 4 bases at J; junction bases unmatched: 3. Looked up from germline, CDR1 is SGHRS and CDR2 is YFSETQ. The CDR3 extends over 15 amino acids.

This chain uses TRBV6-5 with TRBJ1-5; weak D call: TRBD1 (5 bases). CDR1 and CDR2 from the germline V gene are MNHEY and SVGAGI. Trimming took off 2 bases at V and 5 bases at J, with 10 bases between the two ends. This CDR3 has 14 amino acids. CDR3 sequence: CASSYGAGHQPQHF. CDR3 sequence (DNA): TGTGCCAGCAGTTACGGGGCGGGGCATCAGCCCCAGCATTTT.

The chain recombines TRBV16 with TRBJ2-5; D may be TRBD2 (5 bases). Germline V gives CDR1 KGHSY, CDR2 FQNENV. CDR3 length equals 14 residues. Trimming removed 1 base from V and 2 bases from J, with 8 bases in between. CDR3: CASSQLTGQETQYF. In nucleotides, the CDR3 is TGTGCCAGCAGCCAATTAACGGGGCAAGAGACCCAGTACTTC.

The genes are TRBV25-1 and TRBJ1-2; a possible D gene is TRBD1 (5 bases). The CDR3 runs 12 residues. Germline CDR1 reads MGHDK; CDR2 reads SYGVNS. The V end was cut by 4 bases, the J end by 4 bases, with 7 bases between. The chain's CDR3 is CASSGTSYGYTF. The DNA for the CDR3 is TGTGCCAGCAGTGGGACAAGCTATGGCTACACCTTC.